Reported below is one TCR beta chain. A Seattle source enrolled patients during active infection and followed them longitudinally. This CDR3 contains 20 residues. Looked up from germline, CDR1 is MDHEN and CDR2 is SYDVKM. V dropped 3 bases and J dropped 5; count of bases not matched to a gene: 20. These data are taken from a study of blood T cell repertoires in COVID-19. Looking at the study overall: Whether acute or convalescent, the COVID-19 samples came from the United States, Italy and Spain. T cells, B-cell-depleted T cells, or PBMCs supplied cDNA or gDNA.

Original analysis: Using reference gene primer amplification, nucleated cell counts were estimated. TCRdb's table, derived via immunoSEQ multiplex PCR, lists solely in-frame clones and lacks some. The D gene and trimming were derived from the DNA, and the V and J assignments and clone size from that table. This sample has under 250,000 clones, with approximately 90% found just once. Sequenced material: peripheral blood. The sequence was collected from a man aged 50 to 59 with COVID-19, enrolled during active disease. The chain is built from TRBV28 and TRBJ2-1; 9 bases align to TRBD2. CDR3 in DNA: TGTGCCAGCAGTTTGCCCGAAGTCACCTCCTCCGGCGGGAGGGACAATGAGCAGTTCTTC. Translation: CASSLPEVTSSGGRDNEQFF.